The 15 T cell receptor beta chains presented below share a single source sample, sequenced in a study of blood T cells in healthy people across ages. With a J-beta primer mix and a sample-barcoded 5' primer, a second PCR ran about 6 to 11 cycles. TCRdb ran MiXCR on the 5' RACE reads and lists one entry per CDR3 protein. The sample lists 780,000 or so distinct CDR3 sequences, about 48% seen once, with approximately 40% in the top ten. Sequencing used blood. Source of these receptors: a man of 80 years or more in good health.

The chain couples TRBV29-1 to TRBJ2-7, with TRBD1 as a possible D gene (6 bases). The tail of the sequence fits TRBJ2-5 better, so the J call may be wrong. Germline CDR1 SQVTM, CDR2 ANQGSEA. The CDR3 runs to 12 residues. The CDR3 sequence is CSVRKGEETQYF. CDR3 DNA sequence: TGCAGCGTTCGGAAGGGGGAGGAGACCCAGTACTTC.

The V call is TRBV20-1, the J call TRBJ2-7; TRBD2 is a possible D gene (5 bases). CDR3 length equals 14 residues. In germline, CDR1 is DFQATT, CDR2 SNEGSKA (reference sequence). V lost 5 bases to trimming and J lost 4 bases, with 18 bases between them. CDR3 nucleotides: TGCAGTGCTCCTAACCCGGCGGGTAGGTACGAGCAGTACTTC. This gives the protein CSAPNPAGRYEQYF.

This clonotype was observed a few times. The chain has TRBV20-1 and TRBJ2-5, with 7 bases identical to TRBD2. The CDR3 is 17 residues long. CDR1 and CDR2 from the germline V gene are DFQATT and SNEGSKA (reference sequence). Trimming cost V 6 bases and J 2 bases; bases outside gene matches: 18. Here the CDR3 reads CSARLISSGVLQETQYF. The CDR3 nucleotides are TGCAGTGCCCGTCTAATATCGAGCGGGGTACTTCAAGAGACCCAGTACTTC.

This clonotype has a single count. This chain joins TRBV25-1 and TRBJ2-5; D possibly corresponds to TRBD1 (5 bases). This CDR3 spans 14 amino acids. Trimming removed 3 bases from V and 5 bases from J, with 13 bases in between. From germline, CDR1 is MGHDK and CDR2 SYGVNS. CDR3: CASSDSRRVETQYF. The CDR3 region has the DNA TGTGCCAGCAGTGATAGCCGCAGGGTGGAGACCCAGTACTTC.

This clonotype came up a few times. The V call is TRBV6-5, the J call TRBJ2-5; D gene unclear. V lost 8 bases and J lost 1, with 11 bases in between. The CDR3 spans 13 residues. The germline gives CDR1 MNHEY, CDR2 SVGAGI. This CDR3 is CASRQVAQETQYF. As DNA, the CDR3 is TGTGCCAGCCGGCAAGTGGCCCAAGAGACCCAGTACTTC.

In this sample, this clonotype turned up a few times. This chain joins TRBV29-1 and TRBJ2-3, with a possible D match to TRBD2 (6 bases). The CDR3 runs to 19 residues. V lost 0 bases and J 14 bases, leaving 36 bases between the germline ends. CDR1 and CDR2 (germline): SQVTM, ANQGSEA. CDR3 sequence: CSVEDPQGLGFVRHRYAYF. CDR3 coding DNA: TGCAGCGTTGAAGATCCTCAGGGACTCGGTTTCGTTCGGCACAGATACGCGTATTTT.

This clonotype was counted once. An end of the junction differs from the germline gene, which may be a read error. The chain recombines TRBV12-3 or TRBV12-4 with TRBJ2-5; 8 bases align to TRBD1. This CDR3 is built from 13 residues. In DNA, the CDR3 is TGTGCCGGCAGTCGATTGACAGGGGTGTCCCAGTACTTC. It translates to CAGSRLTGVSQYF.

This clonotype was observed at least ten times. The gene calls are TRBV20-1 and TRBJ2-7, with 7 positions matching TRBD1. Germline CDR1 DFQATT, CDR2 SNEGSKA (reference sequence). The trim removed 6 bases at V and 1 base at J, leaving 3 bases unmatched. This CDR3 is built from 12 residues. CDR3 bases: TGCAGTGCCCGGGGACAGTCCTACGAGCAGTACTTC. Protein sequence: CSARGQSYEQYF.

V and J are TRBV20-1 and TRBJ1-4, with 9 bases that match TRBD1. The V segment lost 4 bases and the J segment 8 bases; nucleotides outside the gene matches: 11. This CDR3 has 15 residues. Per the germline V gene, CDR1 is DFQATT and CDR2 is SNEGSKA (reference sequence). The CDR3: CSAKRGTGSYEKLFF. Here the CDR3 DNA reads TGCAGTGCTAAGAGAGGGACAGGGAGCTACGAAAAACTGTTTTTT.

In regard to this clonotype: Its ends do not fully match the called genes, so a read error is possible. The V call is TRBV20-1, the J call TRBJ1-2; 7 bases agree with TRBD1. CDR1 DFQATT and CDR2 SNEGSKA come from the germline V gene (reference sequence). This CDR3 spans 11 amino acids. The CDR3 spells CSATGVGGYTF. The CDR3 DNA is TGTAGTGCTACAGGGGTTGGGGGCTACACCTTC.

This clonotype was picked up a small number of times. The chain has TRBV5-1 and TRBJ1-4; D is ambiguous. The CDR3 is 15 residues long. Trimming cost V 0 bases and J 4 bases, with 10 bases left between them. Germline V gives CDR1 SGHRS, CDR2 YFSETQ. The CDR3 loop reads CASSLAVSGNEKLFF. The CDR3 DNA reads as TGCGCCAGCAGCTTGGCCGTCTCGGGTAATGAAAAACTGTTTTTT.

The chain is built from TRBV27 and TRBJ2-7; 12 bases line up with TRBD2. J gave up 0 bases and V 3 bases, and 9 bases lay outside the gene matches. This CDR3 is built from 18 residues. Germline loops: CDR1 MNHEY, CDR2 SMNVEV (reference sequence). Here the CDR3 DNA reads TGTGCCAGCAGTTTTAAGGGACTAGCGGGCCCGAGCTCCTACGAGCAGTACTTC. It specifies CASSFKGLAGPSSYEQYF.

The genes are TRBV7-2 and TRBJ2-1; D is possibly TRBD2 (6 bases). The germline V gene has CDR1 SGHTA and CDR2 FQGNSA. Trimming cost V 0 bases and J 6 bases, with 12 bases left between them. This CDR3 has 15 amino acids. The CDR3 nucleotides read TGTACCAGCAGCTTAGCGATTGGAGGGTTCAATGAGCAGTTCTTC. Translated, it gives CTSSLAIGGFNEQFF.

The genes are TRBV28 and TRBJ2-5; no firm D call. V was shortened by 8 bases and J by 5 bases, with 9 bases between the two germline ends. Germline V gene lookup returns CDR1 MDHEN and CDR2 SYDVKM. This CDR3 comprises 11 residues. CDR3 loop: CASLSFETQYF. CDR3 DNA: TGTGCCAGCCTGTCGTTCGAGACCCAGTACTTC. Combining the CDR3 with reference TRBV28 and TRBJ2-5 gives the whole variable domain DVKVTQSSRYLVKRTGEKVFLECVQDMDHENMFWYRQDPGLGLRLIYFSYDVKMKEKGDIPEGYSVSREKKERFSLILESASTNQTSMYLCASLSFETQYFGPGTRLLVL.

This rearrangement joins TRBV7-9 to TRBJ2-4; TRBD1 matches 7 bases. The closer fit of TRBJ2-7 to the DNA end suggests the J call may be wrong. The CDR3 totals 15 residues. The germline CDR1 and CDR2 sequences are SEHNR and FQNEAQ (reference sequence). The CDR3 DNA follows: TGTGCCAGCAGCTCGGACAGGAAGGCTTCCTACGAGCAGTACTTC. It yields the protein CASSSDRKASYEQYF.